This TCR beta chain derives from a study of cytomegalovirus exposure and HLA in healthy donors. The primer mix had 60 Vbeta and 13 Jbeta primers. Here immunoSEQ multiplex PCR was the method, and the copy in TCRdb shows in-frame clones only, minus some. The sample carries tens of thousands of clones, roughly 72% recorded once. In its sample, this clone was seen a few times. The sample comprised PBMCs. This TCR came from a woman aged 45-65 years in good health and CMV-seropositive.

The CDR3 region has the DNA TGCGCCAGCAGCCAAGATTGGACAGTGAAGAACACTGAAGCTTTCTTT. It is translated as CASSQDWTVKNTEAFF. This chain joins TRBV4-1 and TRBJ1-1, with a tentative D call TRBD1 (6 bases). The CDR3 covers 16 residues. Deletions cut 0 bases from V and 1 base from J, with 12 bases between. Germline lookup yields CDR1 MGHRA and CDR2 YSYEKL.